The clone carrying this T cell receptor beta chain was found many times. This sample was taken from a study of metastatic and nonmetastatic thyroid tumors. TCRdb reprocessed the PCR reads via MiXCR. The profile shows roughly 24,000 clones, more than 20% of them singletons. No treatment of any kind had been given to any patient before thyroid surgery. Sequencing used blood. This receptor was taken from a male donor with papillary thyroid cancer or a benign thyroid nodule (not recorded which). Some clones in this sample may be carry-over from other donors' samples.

The CDR3 nucleotides are TGCAGTGCTAGAGGGCAGGGGTTGTCCTACAATGAGCAGTTCTTC. Protein sequence: CSARGQGLSYNEQFF. V usage is TRBV20-1 and J usage is TRBJ2-1; weak D call: TRBD1 (6 bases). CDR1 is DFQATT and CDR2 is SNEGSKA in the germline V gene (reference sequence). The length of the CDR3 is 15 residues. V dropped 1 base and J dropped 1 base, with 11 bases sitting between them.